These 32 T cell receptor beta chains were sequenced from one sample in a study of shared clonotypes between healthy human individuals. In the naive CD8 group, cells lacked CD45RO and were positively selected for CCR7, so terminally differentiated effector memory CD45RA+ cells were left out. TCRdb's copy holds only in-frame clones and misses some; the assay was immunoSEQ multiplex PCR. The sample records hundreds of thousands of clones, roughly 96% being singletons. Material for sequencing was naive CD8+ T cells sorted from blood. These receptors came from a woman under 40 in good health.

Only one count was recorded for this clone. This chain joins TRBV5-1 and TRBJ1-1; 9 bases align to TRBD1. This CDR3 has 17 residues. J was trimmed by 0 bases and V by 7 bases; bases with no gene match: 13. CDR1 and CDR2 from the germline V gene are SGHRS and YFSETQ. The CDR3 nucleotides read TGCGCCAGCGCGCTAAACCGGGACAGGGACATGAACACTGAAGCTTTCTTT. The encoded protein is CASALNRDRDMNTEAFF.

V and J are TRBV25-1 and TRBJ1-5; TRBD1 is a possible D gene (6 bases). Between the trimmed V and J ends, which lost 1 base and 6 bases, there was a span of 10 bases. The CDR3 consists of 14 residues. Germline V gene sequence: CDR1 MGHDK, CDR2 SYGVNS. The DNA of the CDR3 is TGTGCCAGCAGTGAATCGGGCAGGGGTCAGCCCCAGCATTTT. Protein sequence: CASSESGRGQPQHF.

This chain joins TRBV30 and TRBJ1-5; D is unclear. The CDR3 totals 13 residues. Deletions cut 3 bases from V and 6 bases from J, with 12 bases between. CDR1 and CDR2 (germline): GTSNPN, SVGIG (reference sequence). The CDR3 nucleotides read TGTGCCTGGAGCGCGGACGGAAGTCAGCCCCAGCATTTT. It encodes CAWSADGSQPQHF.

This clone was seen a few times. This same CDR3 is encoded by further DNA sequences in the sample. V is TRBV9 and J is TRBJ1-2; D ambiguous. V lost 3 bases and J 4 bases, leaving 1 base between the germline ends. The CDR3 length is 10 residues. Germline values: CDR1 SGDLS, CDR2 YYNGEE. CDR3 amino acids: CASSGYGYTF. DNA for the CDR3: TGTGCCAGCAGCGGCTATGGCTACACCTTC.

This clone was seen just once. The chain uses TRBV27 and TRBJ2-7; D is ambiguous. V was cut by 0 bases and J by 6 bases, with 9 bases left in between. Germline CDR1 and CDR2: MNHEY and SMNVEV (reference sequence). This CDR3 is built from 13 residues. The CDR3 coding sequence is TGTGCCAGCAGTTTATCGATTAGGGCCGAGCAGTACTTC. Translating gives CASSLSIRAEQYF.

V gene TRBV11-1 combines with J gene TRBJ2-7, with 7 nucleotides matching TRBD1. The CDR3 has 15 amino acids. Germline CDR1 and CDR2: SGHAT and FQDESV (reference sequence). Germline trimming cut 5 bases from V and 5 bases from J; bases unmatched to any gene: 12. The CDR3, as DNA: TGTGCCAGCAGCCTGCTACCTGACAGGGACCACGAGCAGTACTTC. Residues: CASSLLPDRDHEQYF.

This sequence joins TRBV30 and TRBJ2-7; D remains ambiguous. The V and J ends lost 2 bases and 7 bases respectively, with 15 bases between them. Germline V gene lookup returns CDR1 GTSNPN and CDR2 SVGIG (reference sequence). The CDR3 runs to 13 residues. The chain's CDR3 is CAWSQPWLGEQYF. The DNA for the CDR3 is TGTGCCTGGAGTCAGCCTTGGCTTGGGGAGCAGTACTTC.

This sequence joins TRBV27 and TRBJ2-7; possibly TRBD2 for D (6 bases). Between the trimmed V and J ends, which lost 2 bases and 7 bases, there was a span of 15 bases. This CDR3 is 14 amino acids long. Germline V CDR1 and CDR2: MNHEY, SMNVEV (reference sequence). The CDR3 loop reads CASSLIGSPLEQYF. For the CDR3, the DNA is TGTGCCAGCAGTTTAATCGGGAGTCCGCTGGAGCAGTACTTC.

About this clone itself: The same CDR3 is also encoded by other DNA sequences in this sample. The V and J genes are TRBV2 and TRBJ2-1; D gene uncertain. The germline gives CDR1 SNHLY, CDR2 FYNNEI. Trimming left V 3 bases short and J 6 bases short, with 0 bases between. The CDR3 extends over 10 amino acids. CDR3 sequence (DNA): TGTGCCAGCAGTGACAATGAGCAGTTCTTC. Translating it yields CASSDNEQFF.

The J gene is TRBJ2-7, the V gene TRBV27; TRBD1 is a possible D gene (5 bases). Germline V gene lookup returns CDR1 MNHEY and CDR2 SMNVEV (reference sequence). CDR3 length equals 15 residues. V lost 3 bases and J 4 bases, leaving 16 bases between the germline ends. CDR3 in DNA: TGTGCCAGCAGTTTTGCTCGGCAGGGAAGTTACGAGCAGTACTTC. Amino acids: CASSFARQGSYEQYF.

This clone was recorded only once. CDR3 region: CASSQGREGSSTDTQYF. The CDR3 region has the DNA TGTGCCAGCAGCCAAGGTCGGGAGGGATCTAGCACAGATACGCAGTATTTT. The chain employs TRBV4-2 and TRBJ2-3, with TRBD2 matching 8 bases. The CDR3 consists of 17 residues. Looked up from germline, CDR1 is LGHNA and CDR2 is YNFKEQ. V shed 1 base, J shed 0 bases, and the junction held 6 bases outside the gene matches.

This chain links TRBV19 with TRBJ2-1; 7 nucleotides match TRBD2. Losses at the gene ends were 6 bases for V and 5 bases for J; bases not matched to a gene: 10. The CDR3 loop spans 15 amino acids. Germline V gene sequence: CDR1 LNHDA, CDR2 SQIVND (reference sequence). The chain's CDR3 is CASRESGTINNEQFF. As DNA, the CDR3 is TGTGCCAGTAGAGAGTCCGGGACTATTAACAATGAGCAGTTCTTC.

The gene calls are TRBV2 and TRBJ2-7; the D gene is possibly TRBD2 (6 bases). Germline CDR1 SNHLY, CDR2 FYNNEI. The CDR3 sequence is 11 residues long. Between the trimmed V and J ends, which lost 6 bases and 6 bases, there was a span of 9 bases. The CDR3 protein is CASSLTSEQYF. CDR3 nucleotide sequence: TGTGCCAGCAGCCTGACTAGCGAGCAGTACTTC.

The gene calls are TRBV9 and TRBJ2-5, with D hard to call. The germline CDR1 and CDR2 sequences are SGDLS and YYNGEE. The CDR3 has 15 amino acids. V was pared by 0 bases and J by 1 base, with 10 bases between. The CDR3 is CASSVGGWAQETQYF. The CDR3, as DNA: TGTGCCAGCAGCGTAGGTGGATGGGCCCAAGAGACCCAGTACTTC.

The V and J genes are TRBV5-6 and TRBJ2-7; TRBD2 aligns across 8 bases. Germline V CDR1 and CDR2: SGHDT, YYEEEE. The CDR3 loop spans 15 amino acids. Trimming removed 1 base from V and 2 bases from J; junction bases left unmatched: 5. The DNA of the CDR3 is TGTGCCAGCAGCTTGCCCTCAGCGGGGGCCTACGAGCAGTACTTC. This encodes CASSLPSAGAYEQYF.

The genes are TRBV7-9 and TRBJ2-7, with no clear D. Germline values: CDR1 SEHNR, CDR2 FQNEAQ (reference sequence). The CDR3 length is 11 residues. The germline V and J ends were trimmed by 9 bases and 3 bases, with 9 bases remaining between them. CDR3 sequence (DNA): TGTGCCAGTACGGACGGCTACGAGCAGTACTTC. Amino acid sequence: CASTDGYEQYF. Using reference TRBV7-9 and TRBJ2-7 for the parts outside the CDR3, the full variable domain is DTGVSQNPRHKITKRGQNVTFRCDPISEHNRLYWYRQTLGQGPEFLTYFQNEAQLEKSRLLSDRFSAERPKGSFSTLEIQRTEQGDSAMYLCASTDGYEQYFGPGTRLTVT.

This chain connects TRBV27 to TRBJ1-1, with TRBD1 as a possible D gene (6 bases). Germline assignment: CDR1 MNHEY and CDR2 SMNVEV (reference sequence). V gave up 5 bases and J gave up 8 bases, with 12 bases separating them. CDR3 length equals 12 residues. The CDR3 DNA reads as TGTGCCAGCAGTATCCCCGGACAGGAAGCTTTCTTT. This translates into CASSIPGQEAFF.

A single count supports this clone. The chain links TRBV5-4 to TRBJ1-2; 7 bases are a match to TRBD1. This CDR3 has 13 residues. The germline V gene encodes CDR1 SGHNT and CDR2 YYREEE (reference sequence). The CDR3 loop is CHRQGRISDGYTF. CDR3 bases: TGTCACAGACAGGGTCGGATCTCGGATGGCTACACCTTC.

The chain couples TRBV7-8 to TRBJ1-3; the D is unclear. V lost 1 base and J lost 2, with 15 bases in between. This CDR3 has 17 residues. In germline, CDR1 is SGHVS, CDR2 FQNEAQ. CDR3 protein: CASSLERGQAPGNTIYF. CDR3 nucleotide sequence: TGTGCCAGCAGCTTAGAACGAGGGCAGGCCCCTGGAAACACCATATATTTT.

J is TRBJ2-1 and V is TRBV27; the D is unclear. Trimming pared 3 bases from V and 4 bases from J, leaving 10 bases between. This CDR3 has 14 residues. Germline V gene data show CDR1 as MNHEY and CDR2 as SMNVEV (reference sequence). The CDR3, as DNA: TGTGCCAGCAGTTTCTCCGGCAGATACAATGAGCAGTTCTTC. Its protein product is CASSFSGRYNEQFF.

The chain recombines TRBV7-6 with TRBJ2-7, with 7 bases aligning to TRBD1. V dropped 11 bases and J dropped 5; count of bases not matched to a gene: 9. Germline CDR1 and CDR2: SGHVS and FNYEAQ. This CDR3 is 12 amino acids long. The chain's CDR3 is CARGRGRDEQYF. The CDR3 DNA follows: TGTGCCCGGGGAAGGGGGCGTGACGAGCAGTACTTC. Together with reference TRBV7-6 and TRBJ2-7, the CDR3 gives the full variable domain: GAGVSQSPRYKVTKRGQDVALRCDPISGHVSLYWYRQALGQGPEFLTYFNYEAQQDKSGLPNDRFSAERPEGSISTLTIQRTEQRDSAMYRCARGRGRDEQYFGPGTRLTVT.

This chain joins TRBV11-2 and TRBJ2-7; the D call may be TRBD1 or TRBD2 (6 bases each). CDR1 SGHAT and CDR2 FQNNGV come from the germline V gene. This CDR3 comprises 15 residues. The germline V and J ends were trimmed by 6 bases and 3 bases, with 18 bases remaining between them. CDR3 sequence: CASSFEGGSYYEQYF. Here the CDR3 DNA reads TGTGCCAGCAGTTTTGAGGGGGGCTCGTACTACGAGCAGTACTTC.

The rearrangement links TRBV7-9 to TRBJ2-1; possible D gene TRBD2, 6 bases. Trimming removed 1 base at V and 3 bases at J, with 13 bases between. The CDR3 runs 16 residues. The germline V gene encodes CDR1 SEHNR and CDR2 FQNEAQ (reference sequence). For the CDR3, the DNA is TGTGCCAGCAGCTTAGGTCCGGCTAGCGTCTACAATGAGCAGTTCTTC. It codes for CASSLGPASVYNEQFF.

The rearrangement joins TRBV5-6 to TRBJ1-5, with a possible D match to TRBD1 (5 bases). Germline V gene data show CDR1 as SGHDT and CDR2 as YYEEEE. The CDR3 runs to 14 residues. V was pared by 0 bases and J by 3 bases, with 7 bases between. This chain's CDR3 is CASSLGRDNQPQHF. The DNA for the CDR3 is TGTGCCAGCAGCTTGGGCAGGGACAATCAGCCCCAGCATTTT.

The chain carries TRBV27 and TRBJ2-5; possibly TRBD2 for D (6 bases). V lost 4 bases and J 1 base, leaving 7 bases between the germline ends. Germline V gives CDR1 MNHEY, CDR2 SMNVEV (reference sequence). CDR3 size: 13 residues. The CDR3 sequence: CASSSGGQETQYF. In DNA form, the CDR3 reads TGTGCCAGCAGTTCCGGGGGCCAAGAGACCCAGTACTTC.

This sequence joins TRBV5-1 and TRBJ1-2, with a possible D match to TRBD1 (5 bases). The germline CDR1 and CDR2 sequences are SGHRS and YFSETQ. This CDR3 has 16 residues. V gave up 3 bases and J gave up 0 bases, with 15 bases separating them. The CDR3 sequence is CASSSPVSGPNYGYTF. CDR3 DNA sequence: TGCGCCAGCAGCTCCCCAGTGTCAGGGCCTAACTATGGCTACACCTTC.

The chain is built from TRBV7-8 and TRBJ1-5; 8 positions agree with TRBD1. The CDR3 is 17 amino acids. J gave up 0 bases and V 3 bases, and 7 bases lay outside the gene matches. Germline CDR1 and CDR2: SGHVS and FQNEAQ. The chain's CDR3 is CASSFWDRQISNQPQHF. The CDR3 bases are TGTGCCAGCAGCTTTTGGGACAGGCAAATTAGCAATCAGCCCCAGCATTTT.

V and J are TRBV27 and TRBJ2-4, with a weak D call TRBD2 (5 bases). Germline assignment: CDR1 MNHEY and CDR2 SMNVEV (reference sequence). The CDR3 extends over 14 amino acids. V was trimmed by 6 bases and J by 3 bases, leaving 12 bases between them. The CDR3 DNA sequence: TGTGCCAGCAGCCCCGGCGGAGGCAAAAACATTCAGTACTTC. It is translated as CASSPGGGKNIQYF.

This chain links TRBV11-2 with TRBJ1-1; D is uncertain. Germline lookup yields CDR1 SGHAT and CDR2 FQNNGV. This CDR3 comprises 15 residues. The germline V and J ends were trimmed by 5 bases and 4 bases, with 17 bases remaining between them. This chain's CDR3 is CASSPNRVRLTEAFF. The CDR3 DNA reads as TGTGCCAGCAGCCCAAACCGGGTCCGGCTCACTGAAGCTTTCTTT.

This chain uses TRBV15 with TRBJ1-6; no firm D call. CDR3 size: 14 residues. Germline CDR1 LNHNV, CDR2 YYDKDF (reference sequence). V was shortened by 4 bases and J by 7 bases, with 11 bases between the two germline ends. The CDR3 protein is CATSKGRFNSPLHF. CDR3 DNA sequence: TGTGCCACCAGCAAAGGACGGTTCAATTCACCCCTCCACTTT.

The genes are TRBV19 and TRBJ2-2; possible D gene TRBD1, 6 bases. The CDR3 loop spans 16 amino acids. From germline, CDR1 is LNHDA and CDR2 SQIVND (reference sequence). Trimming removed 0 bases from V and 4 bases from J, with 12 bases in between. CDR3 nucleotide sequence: TGTGCCAGTAGTATAGATCTCGCAGGGGCCACCGGGGAGCTGTTTTTT. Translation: CASSIDLAGATGELFF.

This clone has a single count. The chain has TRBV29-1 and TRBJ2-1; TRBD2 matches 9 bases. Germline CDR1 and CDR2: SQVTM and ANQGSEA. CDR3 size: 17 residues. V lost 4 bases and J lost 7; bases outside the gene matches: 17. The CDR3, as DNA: TGCAGCGTTGTGTCCTTAGACGGTGGGACTAGCTCTAATGAGCAGTTCTTC. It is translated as CSVVSLDGGTSSNEQFF.